Presented here are 20 T cell receptor beta chains from one specimen sequenced in a study of T-cell reconstitution after alpha-beta-depleted transplantation in children. The TCRbeta library incorporated unique molecular identifiers. TCRdb recomputed calls from the PCR reads with MiXCR, one row per CDR3 protein. Altogether about 440,000 distinct CDR3 sequences are present, 43% being singletons, with the ten largest covering roughly a quarter. This material consisted of PBMCs, taken before TCRalphabeta/CD19-depleted stem cell transplant. The receptors shown here come from a girl aged 2 to 9 with aplastic anemia, due to receive a stem cell transplant.

This clonotype was recorded many times. This chain connects TRBV10-3 to TRBJ2-2, with D perhaps TRBD1 (6 bases). The CDR3 has 13 residues. Germline CDR1 reads ENHRY; CDR2 reads SYGVKD. Deletions cut 2 bases from V and 8 bases from J, with 9 bases between. The CDR3 loop reads CAISETGSGELFF. The CDR3 bases are TGTGCCATCAGTGAGACAGGGAGTGGGGAGCTGTTTTTT.

The chain employs TRBV28 and TRBJ2-2, with 8 nucleotides matching TRBD2. The ends lost 8 bases at V and 5 bases at J; junction bases unmatched: 10. The CDR3 totals 15 residues. Per the germline V gene, CDR1 is MDHEN and CDR2 is SYDVKM. CDR3 bases: TGTGCCAGCTCACGGGGGGGCCTCGGTACCGGGGAGCTGTTTTTT. It specifies CASSRGGLGTGELFF.

The J gene is TRBJ2-7, the V gene TRBV29-1; 12 bases are shared with TRBD2. V lost 5 bases and J lost 3; bases outside the gene matches: 11. The CDR3 is 16 residues long. In germline, CDR1 is SQVTM, CDR2 ANQGSEA. CDR3 protein: CSVMGLAGGPGYEQYF. The CDR3 coding sequence is TGCAGCGTTATGGGCCTAGCGGGAGGGCCGGGCTACGAGCAGTACTTC.

The chain joins TRBV5-1 to TRBJ2-1, with 11 positions matching TRBD2. This CDR3 has 16 residues. Germline-derived CDR1 and CDR2 are SGHRS and YFSETQ. Trimming removed 3 bases from V and 9 bases from J; junction bases left unmatched: 11. The DNA of the CDR3 is TGCGCCAGCAGCTCCTTTACTAGCGGGAGTCTCAGTGAGCAGTTCTTC. Protein: CASSSFTSGSLSEQFF.

This clonotype has a count of ten or more. The rearrangement uses TRBV30 and TRBJ1-1, with D tentatively TRBD1 (5 bases). The CDR3 spans 15 residues. V shed 0 bases and J shed 5 bases, with 16 bases lying between them. The germline gives CDR1 GTSNPN, CDR2 SVGIG (reference sequence). CDR3 sequence (DNA): TGTGCCTGGAGTGTATCGTGGGGGGTTTCTACTGAAGCTTTCTTT. The encoded protein is CAWSVSWGVSTEAFF. Based on the CDR3 plus reference TRBV30 and TRBJ1-1, the full variable domain is SQTIHQWPATLVQPVGSPLSLECTVEGTSNPNLYWYRQAAGRGLQLLFYSVGIGQISSEVPQNLSASRPQDRQFILSSKKLLLSDSGFYLCAWSVSWGVSTEAFFGQGTRLTVV.

This clonotype has ten or more counts. The rearrangement uses TRBV4-3 and TRBJ2-1; D gene unclear. The length of the CDR3 is 14 residues. The V and J ends lost 4 bases and 4 bases respectively, with 11 bases between them. Germline CDR1 LGHNA, CDR2 YSLEER. The CDR3 loop reads CASSLGNRYNEQFF. CDR3 DNA sequence: TGCGCCAGCAGCCTCGGCAACAGATACAATGAGCAGTTCTTC.

This CDR3 reads CATRHHGYTF. The CDR3 nucleotides are TGTGCCACCAGGCATCATGGCTACACCTTC. The rearrangement joins TRBV24-1 to TRBJ1-2, with D hard to call. This CDR3 has 10 residues. CDR1 and CDR2 (germline): KGHDR, SFDVKD. Trimming shortened V by 7 bases and J by 6 bases, and 5 bases separated the two germline ends.

The chain combines TRBV27 with TRBJ2-3, with D unresolved. Looked up from germline, CDR1 is MNHEY and CDR2 is SMNVEV (reference sequence). Deletions cut 10 bases from V and 1 base from J, with 12 bases between. The CDR3 covers 13 residues. CDR3 coding DNA: TGTGCCACAATGCGTGCGGGCACAGATACGCAGTATTTT. It encodes CATMRAGTDTQYF.

This clonotype was recorded a few times. The chain has TRBV5-1 and TRBJ2-5; a weak D match, TRBD2 (6 bases). Between the trimmed V and J ends, which lost 4 bases and 5 bases, there was a span of 18 bases. Per germline, CDR1 SGHRS and CDR2 YFSETQ. This CDR3 has 15 residues. DNA for the CDR3: TGCGCCAGCAGCCTTACGGGGGACTTGGTGGAGACCCAGTACTTC. It encodes CASSLTGDLVETQYF.

The CDR3 DNA reads TGCGCCAGCAGCACCATAGCGGCCAATGAGCAGTTCTTC. Translated, it gives CASSTIAANEQFF. V is TRBV5-1 and J is TRBJ2-1; maybe TRBD2 (6 bases). The CDR3 extends over 13 amino acids. Per the germline V gene, CDR1 is SGHRS and CDR2 is YFSETQ. V was pared by 4 bases and J by 6 bases, with 11 bases between.

The chain combines TRBV18 with TRBJ2-6; 9 nucleotides line up with TRBD1. The length of the CDR3 is 17 residues. V shed 2 bases, J shed 0 bases, and the junction held 2 bases outside the gene matches. Germline V lookup: CDR1 KGHSH, CDR2 LQKENI. The CDR3 spells CASSPRQGGSGANVLTF. The CDR3 coding sequence is TGTGCCAGCTCACCAAGACAGGGGGGCTCTGGGGCCAACGTCCTGACTTTC.

This clonotype was counted at least ten times. The chain carries TRBV7-6 and TRBJ2-3; D is possibly TRBD2 (5 bases). The CDR3 contains 15 residues. The V end lost 3 bases, the J end lost 2 bases, and 12 bases lay between the germline ends. The germline V gene encodes CDR1 SGHVS and CDR2 FNYEAQ. Here the CDR3 DNA reads TGTGCCAGCAGCTTCACGGGGTCCCTCACAGATACGCAGTATTTT. Translated, it gives CASSFTGSLTDTQYF.

The J gene is TRBJ2-3, the V gene TRBV18; D may be TRBD1 (5 bases). V lost 2 bases and J 6 bases, leaving 12 bases between the germline ends. Germline values: CDR1 KGHSH, CDR2 LQKENI. CDR3 length: 14 amino acids. DNA for the CDR3: TGTGCCAGCTCACCAGACAGTCGAACGGATACGCAGTATTTT. Protein: CASSPDSRTDTQYF.

The chain recombines TRBV27 with TRBJ2-7; TRBD2 is a possible D gene (5 bases). The V and J ends lost 10 bases and 0 bases respectively, with 16 bases between them. Germline V gene lookup returns CDR1 MNHEY and CDR2 SMNVEV (reference sequence). There are 14 residues in the CDR3. CDR3 nucleotide sequence: TGTGCCACCAAAGACCCGACTAACTCCTACGAGCAGTACTTC. Translating it yields CATKDPTNSYEQYF.

The chain is built from TRBV20-1 and TRBJ1-5, with unresolved D. The CDR3 extends over 13 amino acids. Deletions cut 6 bases from V and 6 bases from J, with 15 bases between. Germline V gene lookup returns CDR1 DFQATT and CDR2 SNEGSKA (reference sequence). This chain's CDR3 is CSAPDPFGQPQHF. In nucleotides, the CDR3 is TGCAGTGCGCCCGACCCTTTTGGTCAGCCCCAGCATTTT.

CDR3 DNA: TGTGCCAGCAGCTTGGAACAGGGGCCAGCCATTCAGTACTTC. It specifies CASSLEQGPAIQYF. The rearrangement joins TRBV5-6 to TRBJ2-4, with 7 bases fitting TRBD1. The CDR3 length is 14 residues. CDR1 and CDR2 from the germline V gene are SGHDT and YYEEEE. Trimming took 0 bases from V and 9 from J; bases not matched to a gene: 6. Together with reference TRBV5-6 and TRBJ2-4, the CDR3 gives the full variable domain: DAGVTQSPTHLIKTRGQQVTLRCSPKSGHDTVSWYQQALGQGPQFIFQYYEEEERQRGNFPDRFSGHQFPNYSSELNVNALLLGDSALYLCASSLEQGPAIQYFGAGTRLSVL.

The V gene is TRBV20-1, the J gene TRBJ2-1, with D unclear. This CDR3 is built from 15 residues. V was clipped by 3 bases and J by 7 bases, with 19 bases between them. Looked up from germline, CDR1 is DFQATT and CDR2 is SNEGSKA (reference sequence). CDR3 sequence reads: CSASRRLNQVNEQFF. CDR3 bases: TGCAGTGCTAGCCGTCGACTCAATCAGGTGAATGAGCAGTTCTTC.

The chain uses TRBV10-3 and TRBJ2-1; tentative D call: TRBD2 (6 bases). V was pared by 2 bases and J by 12 bases, with 11 bases between. CDR3 length: 12 residues. The germline CDR1 and CDR2 sequences are ENHRY and SYGVKD. CDR3 region: CAISEVRGGQFF. CDR3 sequence (DNA): TGTGCCATCAGTGAGGTGCGGGGCGGGCAGTTCTTC.

The table lists this clonotype with a few counts. This may come from a read error, since a much larger clone is one base off. V and J are TRBV12-3 or TRBV12-4 and TRBJ2-7; D call uncertain. The CDR3 is 12 residues long. V lost 8 bases, J lost 4 bases, and 12 bases lay in between. The CDR3 spells CASGLTPYEQYF. The CDR3 DNA is TGTGCCAGCGGCCTTACCCCTTACGAGCAGTACTTC.

This chain uses TRBV30 with TRBJ1-2; D is unresolved. CDR3 length equals 12 residues. Trimming pared 2 bases from V and 9 bases from J, leaving 13 bases between. Per the germline V gene, CDR1 is GTSNPN and CDR2 is SVGIG (reference sequence). The CDR3 region has the DNA TGTGCCTGGAGTAGGGAAAGATCCCGCTACACCTTC. It encodes CAWSRERSRYTF.